This TCR beta chain appears in the sequencing data of a study of OX40 agonist ivuxolimab in advanced cancers. Whole-study context: Head and neck, renal cell, melanoma or hepatocellular carcinoma were the cancers that dose-escalation patients had. A male proportion of about 80% was recorded, with mean age approximately 56 years and range roughly 23 to 79.

The CDR3 extends over 14 amino acids. V shed 8 bases, J shed 2 bases, and the junction held 7 bases outside the gene matches. Looked up from germline, CDR1 is SNHLY and CDR2 is FYNNEI. To note about this clone: Its antigen is not known.

Profiled with immunoSEQ multiplex PCR; TCRdb holds only in-frame clones, not every one. This table holds around 60,000 clones, 85% to 95% found once. Study outcomes and limitations: CD4+ and CD8+ blood T cells expanded clonally by week 6 at 0.1 to 3.0 mg/kg.

The starting material was CD4+ or CD8+ T cells sorted from blood, obtained in a trial of the OX40 agonist ivuxolimab. This TCR came from an adult with an advanced solid tumor such as melanoma, head and neck, liver or kidney cancer. This chain links TRBV2 with TRBJ2-7, with 9 positions matching TRBD2. CDR3 nucleotide sequence: TGTGCCAGCGTGAGCGGGAGGAACGCCTACGAGCAGTACTTC. The encoded protein is CASVSGRNAYEQYF.